These 9 T cell receptor beta chains were sequenced from one sample in a study of sequential checkpoint blockade in melanoma (dated 2019 in TCRdb). The sample's treatment or condition label, decoded: randomized to nivolumab then ipilimumab (arm A) or the reverse (arm B). To prepare the library, the immunoSEQ multiplex PCR assay was applied. Not all clones reach the TCRdb copy of this immuneACCESS table, which keeps in-frame sequences only. Checked studies attribute under half of the gap to unresolved V genes and leave the rest unexplained. The sample table lists approximately 22,000 clones, around 80% of them with a count of one. The ten largest clones take up under 14% of the sample. Source: CD8+ T cells sorted from blood (inferred from file names), taken from a patient given nivolumab and ipilimumab in sequence. These receptors came from a human donor with melanoma.

The rearrangement links TRBV7-2 to TRBJ2-5, with 7 bases matching TRBD2. V was pared by 4 bases and J by 3 bases, with 5 bases of the junction left unmatched. The CDR3 runs 14 residues. Germline V gene lookup returns CDR1 SGHTA and CDR2 FQGNSA. CDR3 residues: CASSSWTSEETQYF. For the CDR3, the DNA is TGTGCCAGCAGCTCGTGGACTAGTGAAGAGACCCAGTACTTC.

This rearrangement joins TRBV28 to TRBJ2-1; 8 bases agree with TRBD2. After removal of 6 bases from V and 2 bases from J, the junction contained 9 bases not matched to a gene. This CDR3 region has 16 residues. Per germline, CDR1 MDHEN and CDR2 SYDVKM. The CDR3 loop reads CASSSLAGLPYNEQFF. The CDR3 coding sequence is TGTGCCAGCAGCAGTCTAGCGGGCCTTCCCTACAATGAGCAGTTCTTC.

This chain joins TRBV2 and TRBJ1-4, with D perhaps matching TRBD1 (6 bases). CDR3 length equals 13 residues. Trimming cost V 3 bases and J 8 bases, with 10 bases left between them. Germline lookup yields CDR1 SNHLY and CDR2 FYNNEI. The CDR3 region has the DNA TGTGCCAGCAGTGACAGGGGAGGGGAAAAACTGTTTTTT. Translating gives CASSDRGGEKLFF.

This clone is termed medium-sized. The chain joins TRBV29-1 to TRBJ1-1, with 8 bases identical to TRBD1. The trim removed 7 bases at V and 1 base at J, leaving 5 bases unmatched. The CDR3 runs to 13 residues. Looked up from germline, CDR1 is SQVTM and CDR2 is ANQGSEA. CDR3 amino acids: CSARGQENTEAFF. The CDR3 nucleotides read TGCAGCGCTAGGGGACAGGAGAACACTGAAGCTTTCTTT.

The rearrangement joins TRBV6-6 to TRBJ1-2; 10 positions match TRBD1. Germline CDR1 reads MNHNY; CDR2 reads SVGAGI (reference sequence). The CDR3 sequence is 13 residues long. J lost 8 bases, V lost 5 bases, and 5 bases had no gene match. The CDR3 bases are TGTGCCAGCAGTCCCGACAGGGGGCTGGGCTACACCTTC. Residues: CASSPDRGLGYTF.

V is TRBV7-8 and J is TRBJ1-1; TRBD1 matches at 10 bases. The CDR3 extends over 16 amino acids. Trimming at V came to 5 bases and at J to 6 bases, leaving 12 bases not matched to a gene. The germline gives CDR1 SGHVS, CDR2 FQNEAQ. Here the CDR3 DNA reads TGTGCCAGCAGCCCCGTGACAGGGGGCGGTAGCGCTGAAGCTTTCTTT. It is translated as CASSPVTGGGSAEAFF.

The rearrangement uses TRBV18 and TRBJ2-1, with 8 bases lining up with TRBD1. Unmatched junction bases numbered 7, after V lost 1 base and J lost 5 bases. The CDR3 spans 16 residues. The germline V gene encodes CDR1 KGHSH and CDR2 LQKENI. The CDR3 region has the DNA TGTGCCAGCTCACCACGGTGGGGACAGGATGACAATGAGCAGTTCTTC. This encodes CASSPRWGQDDNEQFF.

CDR3 nucleotides: TGTGCCAGCAGCTTACAAGCGGGAGGAGGCGGAGATACGCAGTATTTT. This translates into CASSLQAGGGGDTQYF. This chain joins TRBV7-2 and TRBJ2-3, with 9 nucleotides matching TRBD2. This CDR3 is 16 amino acids long. With V trimmed by 2 bases and J by 5 bases, 8 bases remained unmatched. Germline CDR1 is SGHTA and CDR2 is FQGNSA.

The chain uses TRBV6-6 and TRBJ2-1, with 10 bases aligning to TRBD2. The length of the CDR3 is 16 residues. With V trimmed by 2 bases and J by 12 bases, 13 bases remained unmatched. Germline V gene lookup returns CDR1 MNHNY and CDR2 SVGAGI (reference sequence). The CDR3 here is CASSYPSGATSGWQFF. The CDR3 nucleotides are TGTGCCAGCAGTTACCCCTCAGGTGCGACTAGCGGGTGGCAGTTCTTC.